A single sample is the source of the 12 T cell receptor beta chains below, sequenced in a study of T cells in Graves' hyperthyroidism and ophthalmopathy. Amplified regions were TCR beta CDR3 sequences from RNA transcripts. In the first-round RT-PCR of the TCR CDR3, the HTBI primer set was used. TCRdb re-analysed the multiplex PCR reads in MiXCR, keeping a single row per CDR3 protein. The data hold around 350,000 distinct CDR3 sequences, with 19% observed a single time. The sequencing input was blood. The receptors here all came from a woman between 18 and 29 years old with Graves' hyperthyroidism.

The chain links TRBV15 to TRBJ2-7; D is perhaps TRBD2 (5 bases). The germline V gene has CDR1 LNHNV and CDR2 YYDKDF (reference sequence). The CDR3 is made up of 16 amino acids. Trimming cost V 3 bases and J 0 bases, with 15 bases left between them. The CDR3 sequence is CATSRMDSGSSYEQYF. CDR3 coding DNA: TGTGCCACCAGCAGGATGGACTCCGGGTCCTCCTACGAGCAGTACTTC.

This clonotype was recorded at least ten times. The chain carries TRBV12-3 or TRBV12-4 and TRBJ1-5; D call uncertain. The CDR3 contains 12 residues. V was trimmed by 10 bases and J by 0 bases, leaving 7 bases between them. The CDR3 DNA reads TGTGCCATCGGCGTTAGCAATCAGCCCCAGCATTTT. Translation: CAIGVSNQPQHF.

The table lists this clonotype with many counts. The CDR3 loop reads CASSFEQGGTEAFF. CDR3 DNA: TGTGCCAGCAGTTTCGAACAGGGAGGCACTGAAGCTTTCTTT. J is TRBJ1-1 and V is TRBV12-3 or TRBV12-4; maybe TRBD1 (6 bases). The length of the CDR3 is 14 residues. Trimming removed 3 bases from V and 4 bases from J, with 12 bases in between.

In this sample, this clonotype turned up many times. This rearrangement joins TRBV5-1 to TRBJ2-7; no reliable D call. The germline V gene has CDR1 SGHRS and CDR2 YFSETQ. The CDR3 contains 14 residues. Trimming removed 4 bases from V and 3 bases from J, with 14 bases in between. The CDR3 DNA reads as TGCGCCAGCAGCCCTCTTGACCAGAACTACGAGCAGTACTTC. Protein product: CASSPLDQNYEQYF.

This clonotype was observed many times. This rearrangement joins TRBV4-1 to TRBJ2-7; TRBD1 matches 9 bases. V was pared by 4 bases and J by 5 bases, with 6 bases of the junction left unmatched. Germline CDR1 MGHRA, CDR2 YSYEKL. The CDR3 spans 14 residues. CDR3 residues: CASSRSGQGNEQYF. The CDR3 region has the DNA TGCGCCAGCAGCCGGTCGGGACAGGGTAACGAGCAGTACTTC.

This clonotype was picked up many times. The chain combines TRBV11-2 with TRBJ2-4; a weak D match, TRBD1 (7 bases). The germline V gene encodes CDR1 SGHAT and CDR2 FQNNGV. Trimming removed 5 bases from V and 4 bases from J, with 18 bases in between. The CDR3 covers 16 residues. The CDR3 here is CASSRLRGVPKNIQYF. In DNA form, the CDR3 reads TGTGCCAGCAGCCGCCTCAGGGGGGTACCGAAAAACATTCAGTACTTC.

This clonotype was seen repeatedly, ten times or more. The genes are TRBV24-1 and TRBJ1-2; unclear D gene. Germline V gene data show CDR1 as KGHDR and CDR2 as SFDVKD. V lost 3 bases and J lost 4, with 14 bases in between. The CDR3 has 15 amino acids. In DNA, the CDR3 is TGTGCCACCAGTGATCCCCGGACGGAGACCTATGGCTACACCTTC. As protein: CATSDPRTETYGYTF.

This clonotype was seen only a few times. This may stem from a read error, because a much larger clone lies one nucleotide away. This chain links TRBV7-6 with TRBJ2-2; 8 nucleotides match TRBD1. This CDR3 is built from 15 residues. Germline V gene lookup returns CDR1 SGHVS and CDR2 FNYEAQ. The CDR3 DNA sequence: TGTGCCAGCAGTGGACAGGGTGGTTACACCGGGGAGCTGTGTTTT. Its protein product is CASSGQGGYTGELCF.

The sample holds many counts of this clonotype. The chain is built from TRBV6-2 or TRBV6-3 and TRBJ2-5; no clear D gene. Germline V gives CDR1 MNHEY, CDR2 SVGEGT. Trimming shortened V by 2 bases and J by 3 bases, and 4 bases separated the two germline ends. The CDR3 spans 12 residues. DNA for the CDR3: TGTGCCAGCAGTTACGAAGAAGAGACCCAGTACTTC. It specifies CASSYEEETQYF.

This clonotype was detected once. The chain employs TRBV18 and TRBJ1-6; D is unclear. The CDR3 sequence is 13 residues long. Germline V gene lookup returns CDR1 KGHSH and CDR2 LQKENI. Trimming pared 5 bases from V and 8 bases from J, leaving 10 bases between. The CDR3 spells CASSILRDSPLHF. The CDR3 DNA follows: TGTGCCAGCTCAATCTTACGGGATTCACCCCTCCACTTT.

There are many counts of this clonotype. The chain recombines TRBV7-9 with TRBJ2-5; 7 positions match TRBD2. Germline CDR1 and CDR2: SEHNR and FQNEAQ (reference sequence). The CDR3 length is 16 residues. V lost 1 base and J lost 6; bases outside the gene matches: 11. In DNA, the CDR3 is TGTGCCAGCAGCTTAGACCCTTGGACTAGTCTTCAGACCCAGTACTTC. Residues: CASSLDPWTSLQTQYF.

This clonotype was observed at least ten times. J is TRBJ1-5 and V is TRBV6-1; D perhaps matches TRBD1 (6 bases). Trimming removed 8 bases at V and 7 bases at J, with 15 bases between. Germline assignment: CDR1 MNHNS and CDR2 SASEGT. The length of the CDR3 is 13 residues. CDR3 nucleotide sequence: TGTGCCAGCCACGGGGGCCGCGGACAGCCCCAGCATTTT. This encodes CASHGGRGQPQHF.